One sample yielded the 9 T cell receptor beta chains listed below, sequenced in a study of vaccination and CD4 T cells after COVID-19. With the Oncomine TCR Beta short-read assay, DNA from cultured CD4+ T cells was sequenced. MiXCR was run by TCRdb on the PCR reads, yielding one entry per CDR3 protein. The repertoire holds 13,000 to 15,000 distinct CDR3 sequences, with 50% to 65% as singletons. Treatment here: approximately 11-day PBMC culture with coronavirus spike peptide pools or control peptides (ViraFEST assay). No antigen has been assigned to these receptors. The sample comprised CD4+ T cells from blood, cultured in vitro. Receptors originate from a human donor who had recovered from COVID-19.

The gene calls are TRBV2 and TRBJ2-1; D perhaps matches TRBD1 (5 bases). This CDR3 has 11 amino acids. Germline V gene sequence: CDR1 SNHLY, CDR2 FYNNEI. Trimming took 4 bases from V and 8 from J, leaving 6 bases between them. The CDR3 DNA sequence: TGTGCCAGCAGTGGGGGCTATGAGCAGTTCTTC. It specifies CASSGGYEQFF.

Here the CDR3 DNA reads TGTGCCAGCTCCCCCCCGGGGTTTGGAAACACCATATATTTT. Encoded protein: CASSPPGFGNTIYF. The chain uses TRBV6-1 and TRBJ1-3; the D is unclear. The V gene lost 8 bases and the J gene lost 3 bases, with 14 bases spanning the gap. This CDR3 is 14 amino acids long. Germline V gives CDR1 MNHNS, CDR2 SASEGT.

The rearrangement uses TRBV5-1 and TRBJ2-5, with D possibly TRBD2 on 6 matching bases. The V end lost 3 bases, the J end lost 5 bases, and 11 bases lay between the germline ends. CDR1 is SGHRS and CDR2 is YFSETQ in the germline V gene. This CDR3 has 13 amino acids. The CDR3 here is CASSSDYGETQYF. Written as DNA, the CDR3 is TGCGCCAGCAGCTCGGACTACGGGGAGACCCAGTACTTC. Filled out from reference TRBV5-1 and TRBJ2-5, the complete variable domain reads KAGVTQTPRYLIKTRGQQVTLSCSPISGHRSVSWYQQTPGQGLQFLFEYFSETQRNKGNFPGRFSGRQFSNSRSEMNVSTLELGDSALYLCASSSDYGETQYFGPGTRLLVL.

V and J are TRBV4-1 and TRBJ2-7; possibly TRBD1 for D (6 bases). Germline CDR1 reads MGHRA; CDR2 reads YSYEKL. CDR3 length equals 16 residues. The V and J ends lost 4 bases and 6 bases respectively, with 22 bases between them. The CDR3 nucleotides read TGCGCCAGCAGCCTTGGCCCCTTCCGACAGGTCGGCGAGCAGTACTTC. It specifies CASSLGPFRQVGEQYF.

In this sample, this clonotype turned up a few times. V usage is TRBV7-9 and J usage is TRBJ2-3; the match to TRBD1 covers 7 bases. Germline CDR1 and CDR2: SEHNR and FQNEAQ (reference sequence). V lost 5 bases, J lost 6 bases, and 14 bases stayed unmatched. This CDR3 has 16 residues. CDR3 residues: CASSPYDRVGGDTQYF. The CDR3 DNA sequence: TGTGCCAGCAGCCCCTACGACAGGGTGGGTGGGGATACGCAGTATTTT.

The chain recombines TRBV11-3 with TRBJ2-5; 11 bases map to TRBD2. The CDR3 has 15 amino acids. V lost 2 bases to trimming and J lost 4 bases; unmatched junction nucleotides: 3. CDR1 SGHNT and CDR2 YENEEA come from the germline V gene. CDR3 coding DNA: TGTGCCAGCAGCTTAACCGGGACTAGCGGAGAGACCCAGTACTTC. This gives the protein CASSLTGTSGETQYF. Full variable domain (outside the CDR3, taken from reference TRBV11-3 and TRBJ2-5): EAGVVQSPRYKIIEKKQPVAFWCNPISGHNTLYWYLQNLGQGPELLIRYENEEAVDDSQLPKDRFSAERLKGVDSTLKIQPAELGDSAVYLCASSLTGTSGETQYFGPGTRLLVL.

V usage is TRBV20-1 and J usage is TRBJ1-6; 7 bases are a match to TRBD1. CDR1 is DFQATT and CDR2 is SNEGSKA in the germline V gene (reference sequence). This CDR3 is built from 13 residues. The CDR3 loop is CSYGTDYNSPLHF. CDR3 coding DNA: TGCAGCTACGGGACAGACTATAATTCACCCCTCCACTTT.

The gene calls are TRBV12-3 or TRBV12-4 and TRBJ2-1; D perhaps matches TRBD1 (6 bases). CDR3 length: 13 amino acids. Between the trimmed V and J ends, which lost 6 bases and 5 bases, there was a span of 11 bases. CDR3 DNA: TGTGCCAGCAGGAGGGGGAGCGACAATGAGCAGTTCTTC. Protein: CASRRGSDNEQFF.

CDR3 nucleotide sequence: TGTGCCAGCAGCTTCCTCCGGACGGAAGAGACCCAGTACTTC. This codes for CASSFLRTEETQYF. V gene TRBV7-8 combines with J gene TRBJ2-5; D is unclear. Germline loops: CDR1 SGHVS, CDR2 FQNEAQ. The CDR3 loop spans 14 amino acids. The V and J ends lost 3 bases and 3 bases respectively, with 11 bases between them.